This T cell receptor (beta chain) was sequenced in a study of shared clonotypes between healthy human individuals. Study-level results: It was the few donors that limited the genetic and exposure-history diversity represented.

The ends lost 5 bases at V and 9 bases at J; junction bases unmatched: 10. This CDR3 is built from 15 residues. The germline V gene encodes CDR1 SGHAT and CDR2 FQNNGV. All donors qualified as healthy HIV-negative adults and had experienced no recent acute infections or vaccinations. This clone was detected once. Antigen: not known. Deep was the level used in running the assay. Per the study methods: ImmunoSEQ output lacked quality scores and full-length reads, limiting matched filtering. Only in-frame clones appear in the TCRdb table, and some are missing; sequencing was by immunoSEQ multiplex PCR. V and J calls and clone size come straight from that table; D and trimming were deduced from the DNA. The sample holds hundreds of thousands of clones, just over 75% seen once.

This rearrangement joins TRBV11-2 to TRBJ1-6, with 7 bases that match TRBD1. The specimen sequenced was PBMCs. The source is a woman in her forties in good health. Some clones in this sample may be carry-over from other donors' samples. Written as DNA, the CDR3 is TGTGCCAGCAGCGACCCCAGACAGGGCGTTTCACCCCTCCACTTT. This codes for CASSDPRQGVSPLHF.